The text below deals with one T cell receptor beta chain. Its antigen is not identified. The repertoire was sequenced with immunoSEQ multiplex PCR; TCRdb's copy has only in-frame clones and lacks some. The sample gives more than 80,000 clones, 70% to 90% of which show up once; about 9.4% is in the top ten. The data were taken from a study of T cell responses to AZD1222 COVID-19 vaccine. General study results and limits: Among the donors, most were white British and more were female, and clonal diversity was possibly underestimated.

The input for sequencing was peripheral blood, taken on day 0 of MenACWY control vaccination. This clonotype was sampled from an adult in good health.

The CDR3 is CASSKEQGGNTEAFF. CDR3 in DNA: TGTGCCAGCAGCAAAGAACAGGGGGGGAACACTGAAGCTTTCTTT. The chain employs TRBV21-1 and TRBJ1-1; the table names TRBD1, a call not compared with the DNA. TRBV21-1 is an annotated pseudogene. The CDR3 runs to 15 residues.